Following are 24 T cell receptor beta chains from one sample sequenced in a study of Ad26.COV2.S vaccination and SARS-CoV-2 variants. Libraries were prepared by immunoSEQ multiplex PCR; TCRdb keeps only in-frame clonotypes and omits some of them. The data contain under 500,000 clones, roughly 90% of them seen just once; the ten biggest clones take up roughly 1.7%. Treatment indicated: about 20 received Ad26.COV2.S at low or high dose, single or two shots; roughly five received placebo; per-sample allocation not given. At day 63 after the first vaccine or placebo injection, samples were drawn. Sequences were derived from peripheral blood, sampled in a trial of Ad26.COV2.S vaccine versus placebo. Receptors originate from a person between 18 and 65 years old who received the Ad26.COV2.S COVID-19 vaccine or a placebo.

This clone was recorded once. The CDR3 spells CASSHTSGGADTQYF. The DNA of the CDR3 is TGTGCCAGCAGCCACACTAGCGGGGGGGCAGATACGCAGTATTTT. The chain joins TRBV11-3 to TRBJ2-3; 13 positions match TRBD2. This CDR3 has 15 amino acids. The V and J ends lost 5 bases and 4 bases, in that order; junction bases with no gene match: 3. Per the germline V gene, CDR1 is SGHNT and CDR2 is YENEEA.

The chain employs TRBV24-1 and TRBJ2-2; 9 bases agree with TRBD1. The J segment lost 5 bases and the V segment lost 6 bases, leaving 6 bases of the junction unmatched. CDR1 is KGHDR and CDR2 is SFDVKD in the germline V gene. The CDR3 covers 15 residues. CDR3 nucleotides: TGTGCCACCAGTCCCGGGACAGGGCATACCGGGGAGCTGTTTTTT. This codes for CATSPGTGHTGELFF.

As concerns this clone: The same CDR3 arises from other DNA sequences in this sample as well. This chain joins TRBV5-6 and TRBJ2-5; no definite D call. Germline CDR1 and CDR2: SGHDT and YYEEEE. V lost 2 bases and J lost 5, with 4 bases in between. The CDR3 length is 11 residues. CDR3 nucleotide sequence: TGTGCCAGCAGCTTTATGGAGACCCAGTACTTC. Protein product: CASSFMETQYF.

V is TRBV7-6 and J is TRBJ2-1; 12 bases agree with TRBD2. This CDR3 has 21 amino acids. CDR1 is SGHVS and CDR2 is FNYEAQ in the germline V gene. Germline trimming cut 5 bases from V and 0 bases from J; bases unmatched to any gene: 17. The CDR3 nucleotides are TGTGCCAGCAGCACCAACACCGGGGGACTAGCGGGCGCGAGCTCCTACAATGAGCAGTTCTTC. It is translated as CASSTNTGGLAGASSYNEQFF.

The chain employs TRBV5-8 and TRBJ2-7, with D unclear. Trimming removed 0 bases at V and 1 base at J, with 8 bases between. Germline assignment: CDR1 SGHTS and CDR2 YDEGEE. This CDR3 region has 14 residues. The CDR3 coding sequence is TGTGCCAGCAGCTTGGCCGGCTTTTCCTACGAGCAGTACTTC. Translation gives CASSLAGFSYEQYF.

The V and J genes are TRBV7-2 and TRBJ2-7; TRBD1 is a possible D gene (6 bases). The CDR3 covers 16 residues. In germline, CDR1 is SGHTA, CDR2 FQGNSA. Trimming removed 6 bases from V and 0 bases from J, with 18 bases in between. The CDR3 sequence is CASSPRTGTNSYEQYF. Written as DNA, the CDR3 is TGTGCCAGCAGTCCACGAACCGGGACAAACTCCTACGAGCAGTACTTC.

In the case of this clone: The germline gene is not matched at one end of the junction; a read error may be the cause. This chain connects TRBV6-5 to TRBJ1-5, with D possibly being TRBD1 (5 bases). The CDR3 is 16 residues long. Germline CDR1 MNHEY, CDR2 SVGAGI. This CDR3 is CASSYSGPLSSQPQHF. Written as DNA, the CDR3 is TGTGCCAGCAGTTACTCGGGGCCCCTCAGCAGTCAGCCCCAGCATTTT.

This clone was observed a single time. The rearrangement links TRBV5-1 to TRBJ2-7; D unclear. The CDR3 loop spans 14 amino acids. V lost 1 base and J 0 bases, leaving 8 bases between the germline ends. Germline lookup yields CDR1 SGHRS and CDR2 YFSETQ. DNA of the CDR3: TGCGCCAGCAGCTTGACGTTTAGCTCCTACGAGCAGTACTTC. The encoded protein is CASSLTFSSYEQYF.

In this sample, this clone turned up once. CDR3 sequence reads: CASSPADARGGELFF. CDR3 DNA sequence: TGTGCCAGCTCACCTGCGGATGCTAGGGGCGGGGAGCTGTTTTTT. The rearrangement joins TRBV18 to TRBJ2-2; a weak D match, TRBD1 (5 bases). V was trimmed by 3 bases and J by 7 bases, leaving 15 bases between them. Looked up from germline, CDR1 is KGHSH and CDR2 is LQKENI. This CDR3 spans 15 amino acids.

This clone was counted once. This chain links TRBV30 with TRBJ1-2; TRBD1 aligns across 7 bases. Germline loops: CDR1 GTSNPN, CDR2 SVGIG (reference sequence). The CDR3 is 11 residues long. J was trimmed by 7 bases and V by 4 bases; bases with no gene match: 3. As DNA, the CDR3 is TGTGCCTGGAACAGGGGCGGTGGCTACACCTTC. Translating gives CAWNRGGGYTF.

The chain's CDR3 is CASKQIPTGELFF. The CDR3 region has the DNA TGTGCCAGTAAGCAGATACCCACCGGGGAGCTGTTTTTT. The chain carries TRBV19 and TRBJ2-2; no clear D gene. Germline CDR1 and CDR2: LNHDA and SQIVND (reference sequence). The CDR3 length is 13 residues. V was shortened by 7 bases and J by 4 bases, with 10 bases between the two germline ends.

About this clone itself: Because the CDR3's place on the DNA is in doubt, the DNA is left out and the CDR3 is given as listed by TCRdb. The chain recombines TRBV28 with TRBJ2-7; the D segment call TRBD2 is taken from the table without a DNA check. Termini included, the CDR3 measures 13 amino acids. Germline V gene lookup returns CDR1 MDHEN and CDR2 SYDVKM. This CDR3 is CASTSGGAYEQYF.

The J gene is TRBJ1-1, the V gene TRBV27; D unclear. V lost 4 bases and J lost 5, with 17 bases in between. Germline V gene data show CDR1 as MNHEY and CDR2 as SMNVEV (reference sequence). CDR3 length: 15 residues. The CDR3 nucleotides read TGTGCCAGCAGTTCCCTGGAGGGCAGGAAGACTGAAGCTTTCTTT. It is translated as CASSSLEGRKTEAFF.

This clone has at least ten counts. The genes are TRBV6-4 and TRBJ2-1, with D possibly being TRBD1 or TRBD2 (5 bases each). With 6 bases removed from V and 7 bases from J, the gap between germline ends came to 13 bases. CDR1 is MRHNA and CDR2 is SNTAGT in the germline V gene. This CDR3 has 13 amino acids. The CDR3 sequence is CASSGTPENEQFF. Written as DNA, the CDR3 is TGTGCCAGCAGCGGGACCCCTGAGAATGAGCAGTTCTTC.

The genes are TRBV18 and TRBJ2-2; D possibly corresponds to TRBD1 (5 bases). Germline-derived CDR1 and CDR2 are KGHSH and LQKENI. CDR3 length: 13 residues. Trimming cost V 8 bases and J 1 base, with 8 bases left between them. Here the CDR3 reads CASGQGNTGELFF. CDR3 DNA: TGTGCCAGCGGGCAGGGGAACACCGGGGAGCTGTTTTTT.

The rearrangement joins TRBV10-2 to TRBJ2-2; perhaps TRBD1 as D (6 bases). V dropped 4 bases and J dropped 6 bases, with 15 bases sitting between them. The germline gives CDR1 WSHSY, CDR2 SAAADI. The CDR3 consists of 15 residues. The CDR3 protein is CASSGQGSMAGELFF. CDR3 DNA: TGCGCCAGCAGTGGCCAGGGGTCAATGGCCGGGGAGCTGTTTTTT.

This clone appeared once. This chain uses TRBV29-1 with TRBJ2-1; TRBD1 matches at 10 bases. Per the germline V gene, CDR1 is SQVTM and CDR2 is ANQGSEA. Trimming removed 3 bases from V and 10 bases from J; junction bases left unmatched: 6. CDR3 length: 13 amino acids. The DNA for the CDR3 is TGCAGCGTTGACCTGGACAGGGGGAGGGAGCAGTTCTTC. It translates to CSVDLDRGREQFF.

The rearrangement uses TRBV28 and TRBJ1-2, with TRBD1 matching 7 bases. In germline, CDR1 is MDHEN, CDR2 SYDVKM. The trim removed 4 bases at V and 9 bases at J, leaving 8 bases unmatched. This CDR3 is 13 amino acids long. The CDR3 DNA is TGTGCCAGCAGTTGGGGGACAGAAAGCCGCTACACCTTC. Encoded protein: CASSWGTESRYTF.

This rearrangement joins TRBV5-1 to TRBJ2-7; D possibly corresponds to TRBD1 (5 bases). The V end was cut by 2 bases, the J end by 3 bases, with 18 bases between. From germline, CDR1 is SGHRS and CDR2 YFSETQ. The CDR3 is 16 amino acids. The CDR3 is CASSLSLRGSYYEQYF. The CDR3 region has the DNA TGCGCCAGCAGCTTATCGTTAAGGGGCTCTTACTACGAGCAGTACTTC.

The CDR3 loop is CASSFEGRLGSPLHF. The CDR3 coding sequence is TGTGCCAGCAGCTTCGAGGGGCGCCTTGGGTCACCCCTCCACTTT. This chain links TRBV5-6 with TRBJ1-6; D perhaps matches TRBD1 (5 bases). Germline V gene data show CDR1 as SGHDT and CDR2 as YYEEEE. This CDR3 has 15 residues. The germline V and J ends were trimmed by 2 bases and 10 bases, with 16 bases remaining between them.

The rearrangement links TRBV4-1 to TRBJ2-1; tentatively, D is TRBD1 (6 bases). The CDR3 has 13 residues. The V and J ends lost 1 base and 10 bases respectively, with 11 bases between them. The V gene's germline CDR1 is MGHRA and CDR2 YSYEKL. The CDR3: CASSQGGLREQFF. As DNA, the CDR3 is TGCGCCAGCAGCCAAGGGGGGCTAAGGGAGCAGTTCTTC.

This sequence joins TRBV28 and TRBJ1-1; a weak D match, TRBD1 (6 bases). The V gene's germline CDR1 is MDHEN and CDR2 SYDVKM. This CDR3 contains 13 residues. Trimming stripped 6 bases from V and 7 bases from J, with 15 bases between. CDR3 bases: TGTGCCAGCAGGCCCACGGACAGAGGTGAAGCTTTCTTT. Protein: CASRPTDRGEAFF.

The V call is TRBV19, the J call TRBJ1-2; D is unresolved. Trimming took off 7 bases at V and 0 bases at J, with 15 bases between the two ends. Germline V gene data show CDR1 as LNHDA and CDR2 as SQIVND (reference sequence). This CDR3 spans 15 amino acids. The CDR3 loop reads CASIRGGLTNYGYTF. Here the CDR3 DNA reads TGTGCCAGTATTCGAGGTGGACTAACTAACTATGGCTACACCTTC. Variable domain in full (rest from reference TRBV19 and TRBJ1-2): DGGITQSPKYLFRKEGQNVTLSCEQNLNHDAMYWYRQDPGQGLRLIYYSQIVNDFQKGDIAEGYSVSREKKESFPLTVTSAQKNPTAFYLCASIRGGLTNYGYTFGSGTRLTVV.

The chain recombines TRBV15 with TRBJ2-5; D is unresolved. The germline V and J ends were trimmed by 0 bases and 5 bases, with 16 bases remaining between them. The CDR3 totals 16 residues. The germline gives CDR1 LNHNV, CDR2 YYDKDF (reference sequence). In DNA form, the CDR3 reads TGTGCCACCAGCAGAGATCCCCTAGTTCTGGCGGAGACCCAGTACTTC. Its protein product is CATSRDPLVLAETQYF.